Here is one T cell receptor beta chain with its context. The data are from a study of shared T cell receptors in the human thymus. The CDR3 runs to 17 residues. V shed 6 bases, J shed 3 bases, and the junction held 14 bases outside the gene matches. Looked up from germline, CDR1 is SNHLY and CDR2 is FYNNEI. Produced via immunoSEQ multiplex PCR; TCRdb's table is partial and in-frame only. The data show approximately 760,000 clones, with over 75% seen just once and around 0.0099% held by the top ten. Separately, the same data were catalogued under a study of human thymus T cells. That report adds: Unrelated individuals reportedly shared highly overlapping thymic TCR repertoires.

Material: thymocytes. This TCR derives from a girl under three years old with a congenital heart defect. V gene TRBV2 combines with J gene TRBJ1-5, with 7 bases that match TRBD1. The CDR3 DNA is TGTGCCAGCAGCCTAAGAGGTACCGGGACAGACAATCAGCCCCAGCATTTT. This translates into CASSLRGTGTDNQPQHF.